Following are 10 T cell receptor beta chains from one sample sequenced in a study of Ad26.COV2.S vaccination and SARS-CoV-2 variants. TCRdb's copy holds only in-frame clones and misses some; the assay was immunoSEQ multiplex PCR. The profile shows roughly 380,000 clones, more than 75% of them singletons. Treatment meaning: 19 received Ad26.COV2.S at low or high dose, single or two shots; 5 received placebo; per-sample allocation not given. Samples were taken on day 63 after the first vaccine or placebo injection. Sequenced here: peripheral blood, sampled in a trial of Ad26.COV2.S vaccine versus placebo. These receptors came from a person between 18 and 60 years old who received the Ad26.COV2.S COVID-19 vaccine or a placebo.

The V and J genes are TRBV15 and TRBJ2-3, with 7 bases identical to TRBD1. The CDR3 consists of 15 residues. The germline gives CDR1 LNHNV, CDR2 YYDKDF (reference sequence). The V gene end was trimmed by 1 base and the J gene end by 4 bases; junction bases not matched to a gene: 5. The DNA of the CDR3 is TGTGCCACCAGCAGAGGGACAGGATGGGCAGATACGCAGTATTTT. Protein: CATSRGTGWADTQYF.

The chain is built from TRBV7-8 and TRBJ1-1; D is undetermined. The germline gives CDR1 SGHVS, CDR2 FQNEAQ. There are 12 residues in the CDR3. The germline V and J ends were trimmed by 5 bases and 5 bases, with 9 bases remaining between them. For the CDR3, the DNA is TGTGCCAGCAGCCGCCAAGGAACTGAAGCTTTCTTT. This translates into CASSRQGTEAFF.

This clone has a handful of counts. The CDR3 DNA reads as TGTGCCAGCAGTTTTTGGGTTTGGGGCTACACCTTC. This sequence encodes CASSFWVWGYTF. The chain combines TRBV28 with TRBJ1-2; no clear D. V was pared by 3 bases and J by 8 bases, with 10 bases between. Germline V gene sequence: CDR1 MDHEN, CDR2 SYDVKM. The CDR3 spans 12 residues.

Of note for this clone: One end of the junction varies from germline; a read error may be responsible. The chain joins TRBV5-1 to TRBJ1-4; TRBD1 might be the D (6 bases). The germline gives CDR1 SGHRS, CDR2 YFSETQ. This CDR3 has 12 amino acids. The CDR3 DNA sequence: TGCGCCAGCAGCTTGGAGGGGGTACGGAAGTCCTGG. Translated: CASSLEGVRKSW.

V usage is TRBV5-4 and J usage is TRBJ1-2, with 7 bases lining up with TRBD1. Germline trimming cut 5 bases from V and 8 bases from J; bases unmatched to any gene: 12. CDR1 is SGHNT, CDR2 YYREEE, per germline (reference sequence). The CDR3 runs to 14 residues. The CDR3: CASRTRQGRGGYTF. The CDR3 DNA reads TGTGCCAGCAGAACTCGACAGGGAAGGGGAGGCTACACCTTC.

The chain couples TRBV10-3 to TRBJ2-1; 9 positions agree with TRBD2. From germline, CDR1 is ENHRY and CDR2 SYGVKD. There are 14 residues in the CDR3. Trimming at V came to 7 bases and at J to 9 bases, leaving 10 bases not matched to a gene. The CDR3 protein is CAITPGTSYGEQFF. The DNA of the CDR3 is TGTGCCATCACGCCCGGGACTAGCTATGGTGAGCAGTTCTTC.

The chain links TRBV19 to TRBJ2-7; D perhaps matches TRBD1 (5 bases). The germline V and J ends were trimmed by 6 bases and 1 base, with 10 bases remaining between them. The CDR3 totals 13 residues. The germline CDR1 and CDR2 sequences are LNHDA and SQIVND (reference sequence). CDR3 region: CASRLTESYEQYF. In DNA form, the CDR3 reads TGTGCCAGTAGACTGACAGAATCCTACGAGCAGTACTTC.

Comment on this clone: The junction and the germline gene differ at one end; a read error may be behind it. This rearrangement joins TRBV10-3 to TRBJ1-6; the D gene is possibly TRBD1 (5 bases). This CDR3 contains 15 residues. Germline CDR1 is ENHRY and CDR2 is SYGVKD. The DNA of the CDR3 is TGTGCCATCGTACCACCCGGAGGGGAAACGAGGAAATTTTTTTTT. Its protein is CAIVPPGGETRKFFF.

This chain links TRBV18 with TRBJ1-2; D call uncertain. The germline V gene has CDR1 KGHSH and CDR2 LQKENI. V gave up 4 bases and J gave up 8 bases, with 14 bases separating them. The CDR3 runs to 13 residues. The CDR3 here is CASSRGPLEGYTF. The CDR3 coding sequence is TGTGCCAGCTCACGGGGTCCTCTTGAGGGCTACACCTTC.

This chain links TRBV4-3 with TRBJ2-7, with D tentatively TRBD1 (5 bases). Trimming cost V 1 base and J 2 bases, with 12 bases left between them. The CDR3 is 15 residues long. Germline V lookup: CDR1 LGHNA, CDR2 YSLEER. CDR3 nucleotides: TGCGCCAGCAGCCAAGGGGGTGGGGCAGCCTACGAGCAGTACTTC. This gives the protein CASSQGGGAAYEQYF.